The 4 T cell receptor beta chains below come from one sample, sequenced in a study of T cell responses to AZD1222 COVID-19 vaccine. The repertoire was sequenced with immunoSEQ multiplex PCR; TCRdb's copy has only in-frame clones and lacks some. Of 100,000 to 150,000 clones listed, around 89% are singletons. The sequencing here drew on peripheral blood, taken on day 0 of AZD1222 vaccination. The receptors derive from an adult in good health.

The CDR3 nucleotides are TGTGCCAGCAGCTTAGGACAGGGGAAGACCACAGATACGCAGTATTTT. This encodes CASSLGQGKTTDTQYF. The gene calls are TRBV7-2 and TRBJ2-3, with 8 nucleotides matching TRBD1. CDR1 is SGHTA and CDR2 is FQGNSA in the germline V gene. CDR3 length: 16 residues. Germline trimming cut 1 base from V and 2 bases from J; bases unmatched to any gene: 5.

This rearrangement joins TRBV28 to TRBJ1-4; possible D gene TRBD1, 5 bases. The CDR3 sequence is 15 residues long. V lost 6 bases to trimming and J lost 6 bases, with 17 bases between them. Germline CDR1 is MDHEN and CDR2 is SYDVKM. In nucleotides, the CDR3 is TGTGCCAGCAGCCCCGCTTCGGGGGAGGATGAAAAACTGTTTTTT. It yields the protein CASSPASGEDEKLFF.

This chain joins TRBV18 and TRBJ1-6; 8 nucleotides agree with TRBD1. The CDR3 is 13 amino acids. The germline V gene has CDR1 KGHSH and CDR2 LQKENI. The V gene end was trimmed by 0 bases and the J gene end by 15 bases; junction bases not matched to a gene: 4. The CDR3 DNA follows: TGTGCCAGCTCACCACCGGACAGGGACTTCCTCCACTTT. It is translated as CASSPPDRDFLHF.

Here the CDR3 reads CASSSPDSNEQYF. The CDR3 bases are TGTGCCAGCAGTTCACCGGACAGCAACGAGCAGTACTTC. The gene calls are TRBV28 and TRBJ2-7; possibly TRBD1 for D (6 bases). V was pared by 4 bases and J by 5 bases, with 12 bases between. The germline gives CDR1 MDHEN, CDR2 SYDVKM. The CDR3 runs to 13 residues.